This T cell receptor beta chain emerged from a study of blood T cell repertoires in COVID-19. The data were produced by immunoSEQ multiplex PCR, yet TCRdb's version contains in-frame clones alone and is incomplete. The sample includes 200,000 to 250,000 clones, roughly 82% of them seen just once. The TCR comes from a man older than 75 with acute or convalescent COVID-19. Input material: peripheral blood.

CDR3 amino acids: CASRRTGRGYTF. In nucleotides, the CDR3 is TGTGCCAGTAGGCGGACAGGGCGAGGCTACACCTTC. The V and J genes are TRBV19 and TRBJ1-2; 8 bases line up with TRBD1. Trimming took 6 bases from V and 8 from J; bases not matched to a gene: 5. Germline V lookup: CDR1 LNHDA, CDR2 SQIVND (reference sequence). This CDR3 contains 12 residues.